This T cell receptor beta chain was captured in a study of cytomegalovirus exposure and HLA in healthy donors. Overall study: From donors who were HLA-typed, an early data release held about 85 million unique TCRs. Findings of the study overall: Cytomegalovirus-associated TCR beta chains were listed, numbering 164.

About this clone itself: Antigen specificity is unknown.

V was clipped by 6 bases and J by 4 bases; unmatched bases: 8. Germline V CDR1 and CDR2: MDHEN, SYDVKM. This CDR3 region has 15 residues. 13 Jbeta primers and 60 Vbeta primers were used for the PCR. Using immunoSEQ multiplex PCR, the repertoire was profiled, and TCRdb retains in-frame clones only, with some absent. Of 150,000 or so clones in the sample, more than 80% were seen once. This chain uses TRBV28 with TRBJ2-3; TRBD1 matches 9 bases. The TCR was taken from a woman younger than 30 in good health and CMV-seronegative. The source material was PBMCs. As DNA, the CDR3 is TGTGCCAGCAGCCCCACAGGGGGCCGGGCAGATACGCAGTATTTT. Translating it yields CASSPTGGRADTQYF.